One T cell receptor beta chain is described in this entry. The specificity of this receptor is unknown. Nothing much larger sits one base from this clone, and base qualities are not available. In the paper's terms, the time point label means: cells obtained before transplantation from donor or recipient. CD3+CD4+ and CD3+CD8+ populations were FACS-sorted from unstimulated pre-transplant donor and recipient cells taken from spleen or lymph nodes. The sample is drawn from a study of graft-versus-host responses after intestinal transplantation (dated by TCRdb to the early 2020s). Context from the whole study: The transplants that recipients got were multivisceral, liver-intestinal, or isolated intestinal. Samples from a few later patients were sequenced in-house on an Illumina MiSeq with MiXCR processing rather than by the commercial service. A cohort of about two dozen intestinal transplant recipients, including one retransplant, was enrolled, and 3 patients lacking pretransplant specimens were excluded. Graft-versus-host and host-versus-graft alloreactive T cell clones were tracked in the graft, circulation and bone marrow after intestinal transplantation using bulk TCR-beta CDR3 sequencing. Alloreactive clones were identified by sequencing pre-transplant mixed lymphocyte reaction products and comparing them with unstimulated pre-transplant donor and recipient T cells. A peak of at least 4% donor T cells among recipient peripheral blood mononuclear cells was the definition used for donor T cell macrochimerism. All recipients received anti-thymocyte globulin induction followed by maintenance tacrolimus and steroids for approximately 3 years.

Findings and caveats that apply to the study as a whole: Patients with donor T cell macrochimerism had high GvH to HvG T cell clonal ratios in their allografts. GvH clones were found in recipient bone marrow, and some of the GvH clones appeared earlier in ileal mucosa or blood, which is consistent with an intestinal mucosal origin. Early after transplant, declines in HvG clones were associated with peak levels of circulating GvH clones. The relatively low number and heterogeneity of intestinal transplant patients limited the conclusions.

The method was the immunoSEQ multiplex PCR assay. In most patients, genomic DNA was isolated using the Qiagen DNeasy Blood and Tissue Kit and sent frozen to Adaptive Biotechnologies for TCR sequencing. Adaptive Biotechnologies carried out high-throughput TCR-beta CDR3 sequencing of genomic DNA for most patients. From the authors' description of their analysis: Adaptive's ImmunoSEQ software supplied the TCR sequencing data for 15 to 20 patients, while MiXCR and VDJtools were used to process a few other patients. To correct CD4 versus CD8 sorting errors, any sequence found in both subsets at a frequency ratio below 5:1 was removed. Because the origin of CDR3 nucleotide sequences shared between donor and recipient could not be assigned, those sequences were removed. At least 2-fold expansion over unstimulated cells and a minimum CFSE-low frequency of 0.002% (template counts) or 0.001% (read counts) were required for clones to be classified as alloreactive. A clone was considered mappable if detected in the sequenced pre-transplant spleen, lymph node, or MLR CFSE-low populations of the donor or recipient. Cumulative frequency of alloreactive clones was calculated as a percentage of all sequences weighted by copy number. TCRdb mirrors the immuneACCESS table, restricted to in-frame sequences. Some clones are absent from its copies; in checked studies, under half trace to an unresolved V gene, and the reason for the others is unknown. That table gives V, J and clone size, and the DNA gave D and trimming. The sample table holds about 27,000 clones, of which 82% were seen once. The ten largest clones capture roughly 0.7% of the sample.

Including the terminal cysteine and phenylalanine, the CDR3 comprises 18 residues. The kept DNA is CDR3 alone, 54 bases in frame from the first base. According to the germline V gene, CDR1 reads MDHEN and CDR2 reads SYDVKM. The germline V end is reduced by 6 bases and the J end by 0 bases; junction bases left unmatched: 12. The sequences come from unstimulated CD4+ T cells sorted from spleen or lymph node cells, collected before intestinal transplant. The clonotype originates from a human donor who received an intestinal transplant. Recombination joined TRBV28 with TRBJ2-4, with TRBD1 matching 9 junction bases. The CDR3 protein: CASSRGQGWTLAKNIQYF. The base sequence is TGTGCCAGCAGCCGCGGACAGGGGTGGACCCTAGCCAAAAACATTCAGTACTTC.